The following is a TCR beta chain sequence with its context. The antigen is undetermined. The sample comes from a study of shared clonotypes between healthy human individuals. The V and J ends lost 5 bases and 4 bases respectively, with 12 bases between them. The CDR3 runs to 14 residues. Germline CDR1 MNHEY, CDR2 SVGAGI. Splitting of each subset's genomic DNA was done evenly across several immunoSEQ plates. Sequenced by immunoSEQ multiplex PCR; TCRdb stores in-frame clones only, minus some. The repertoire consists of more than 2,000,000 clones, with 85% to 95% occurring once and the leading ten covering over 0.12%. Whole-study findings and limits: Though the depth was large, rarefaction showed that sorted-subset sequencing was incomplete.

Healthy HIV-negative adults without recent acute infections or vaccinations served as donors. The sequenced sample was naive CD4+ T cells sorted from blood. Noted subset: CD45RA+ positively selected. V gene TRBV6-5 combines with J gene TRBJ1-3; D might be TRBD1 (6 bases). This clonotype was sampled from a man aged 18-30 years in good health. This CDR3 is CASSTSGVGNTIYF. The CDR3, as DNA: TGTGCCAGCAGTACCTCAGGGGTCGGAAACACCATATATTTT.